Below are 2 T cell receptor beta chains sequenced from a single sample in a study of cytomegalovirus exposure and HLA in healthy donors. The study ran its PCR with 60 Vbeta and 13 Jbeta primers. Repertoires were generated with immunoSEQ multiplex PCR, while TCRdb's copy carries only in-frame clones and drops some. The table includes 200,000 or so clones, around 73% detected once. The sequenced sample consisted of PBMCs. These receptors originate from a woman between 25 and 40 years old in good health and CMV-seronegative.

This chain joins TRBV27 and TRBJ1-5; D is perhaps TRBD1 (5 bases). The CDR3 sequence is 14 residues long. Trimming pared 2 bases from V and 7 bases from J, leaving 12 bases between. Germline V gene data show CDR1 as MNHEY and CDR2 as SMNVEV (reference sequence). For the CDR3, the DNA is TGTGCCAGCAGTTTAGCCGCCGGGGGGCAGCCCCAGCATTTT. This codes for CASSLAAGGQPQHF.

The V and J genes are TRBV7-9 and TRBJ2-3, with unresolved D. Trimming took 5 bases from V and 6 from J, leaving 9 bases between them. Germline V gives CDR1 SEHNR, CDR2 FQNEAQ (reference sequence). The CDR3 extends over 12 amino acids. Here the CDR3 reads CASSKLWDTQYF. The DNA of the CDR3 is TGTGCCAGCAGCAAGCTATGGGATACGCAGTATTTT.